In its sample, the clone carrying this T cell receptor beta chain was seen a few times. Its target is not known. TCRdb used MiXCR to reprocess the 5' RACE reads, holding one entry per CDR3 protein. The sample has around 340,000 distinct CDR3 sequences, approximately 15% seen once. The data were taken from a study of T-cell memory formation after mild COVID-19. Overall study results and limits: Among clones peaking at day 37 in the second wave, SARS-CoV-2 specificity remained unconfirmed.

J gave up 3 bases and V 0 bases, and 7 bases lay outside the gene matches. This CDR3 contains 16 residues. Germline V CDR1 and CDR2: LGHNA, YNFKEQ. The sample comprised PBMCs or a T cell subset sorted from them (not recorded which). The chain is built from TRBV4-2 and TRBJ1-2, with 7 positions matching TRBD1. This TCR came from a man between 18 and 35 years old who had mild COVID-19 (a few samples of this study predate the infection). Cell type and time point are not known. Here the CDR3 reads CASSQEYRGSDYGYTF. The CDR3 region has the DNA TGTGCCAGCAGCCAAGAGTACAGGGGATCCGACTATGGCTACACCTTC.